These 19 T cell receptor beta chains were sequenced from one sample in a study of blood T cell repertoires in COVID-19. Assay used: immunoSEQ multiplex PCR; TCRdb lists only in-frame clones, some missing. The sample has about 50,000 clones, 85% seen once; the top ten hold around 6.4%. Sequencing was carried out using peripheral blood. The receptors were sampled from an older woman with acute or convalescent COVID-19.

V is TRBV3-1 (or the pseudogene TRBV3-2) and J is TRBJ1-1, with a possible D match to TRBD1 (6 bases). Germline CDR1 and CDR2: LGHDT and YNNKEL (reference sequence). Trimming removed 4 bases from V and 0 bases from J, with 12 bases in between. CDR3 length: 15 amino acids. CDR3 DNA sequence: TGTGCCAGCAGCCCAACAGGGAGAATGAACACTGAAGCTTTCTTT. Residues: CASSPTGRMNTEAFF.

The chain couples TRBV3-1 (or the pseudogene TRBV3-2) to TRBJ2-5, with D unresolved. Germline V gene sequence: CDR1 LGHDT, CDR2 YNNKEL (reference sequence). This CDR3 comprises 14 residues. With 0 bases removed from V and 5 bases from J, the gap between germline ends came to 10 bases. CDR3 nucleotides: TGTGCCAGCAGCCAAGACTGGGCTGGGGAGACCCAGTACTTC. This sequence encodes CASSQDWAGETQYF.

CDR3 bases: TGCGCCAGCAGCCAAACTACAGGGAACACTGAAGCTTTCTTT. Its translation: CASSQTTGNTEAFF. This chain links TRBV4-3 with TRBJ1-1, with D maybe TRBD1 (5 bases). Germline CDR1 reads LGHNA; CDR2 reads YSLEER. Trimming cost V 2 bases and J 1 base, with 8 bases left between them. This CDR3 contains 14 residues.

The chain uses TRBV5-1 and TRBJ1-6; D gene unclear. Trimming removed 0 bases at V and 0 bases at J, with 13 bases between. The CDR3 is 18 residues long. Germline V lookup: CDR1 SGHRS, CDR2 YFSETQ. The CDR3 loop is CASSLVIPGSSYNSPLHF. In nucleotides, the CDR3 is TGCGCCAGCAGCTTGGTGATTCCGGGAAGCTCCTATAATTCACCCCTCCACTTT.

This clone was seen a single time. This chain connects TRBV4-3 to TRBJ2-4; D is perhaps TRBD2 (6 bases). CDR3 length: 19 residues. The ends were cut back, 0 bases at V and 9 bases at J, with 27 bases in the middle. Germline assignment: CDR1 LGHNA and CDR2 YSLEER. For the CDR3, the DNA is TGCGCCAGCAGCCAAGACCCCACTAGCCTTGAGGGTAGAAGAATCATTCAGTACTTC. It yields the protein CASSQDPTSLEGRRIIQYF.

This clone was seen only once. The J gene is TRBJ2-6, the V gene TRBV6-2 or TRBV6-3; D might be TRBD1 (5 bases). Trimming shortened V by 4 bases and J by 2 bases, and 15 bases separated the two germline ends. The CDR3 totals 17 residues. The germline CDR1 and CDR2 sequences are MNHEY and SVGEGT. CDR3 amino acids: CASSSGRNSAGANVLTF. The CDR3 nucleotides read TGTGCCAGCAGTTCAGGGCGGAACTCTGCTGGGGCCAACGTCCTGACTTTC.

This clone was seen a single time. V usage is TRBV19 and J usage is TRBJ2-1; 9 bases line up with TRBD2. This CDR3 is built from 15 residues. V was clipped by 5 bases and J by 7 bases; unmatched bases: 9. Germline CDR1 LNHDA, CDR2 SQIVND (reference sequence). CDR3 nucleotide sequence: TGTGCCAGTAGTGGTAGCGGGGGCCACGGGAATGAGCAGTTCTTC. Translating it yields CASSGSGGHGNEQFF.

The V and J genes are TRBV27 and TRBJ1-5; 7 positions agree with TRBD1. The CDR3 extends over 15 amino acids. Germline lookup yields CDR1 MNHEY and CDR2 SMNVEV (reference sequence). J lost 2 bases, V lost 2 bases, and 3 bases had no gene match. Here the CDR3 DNA reads TGTGCCAGCAGTTTAACCGGACAGGGCAATCAGCCCCAGCATTTT. As protein: CASSLTGQGNQPQHF.

The rearrangement links TRBV20-1 to TRBJ1-5, with 10 bases fitting TRBD1. The germline gives CDR1 DFQATT, CDR2 SNEGSKA (reference sequence). V trimming: 3 bases; J trimming: 5 bases; junction bases outside the gene matches: 16. This CDR3 region has 18 residues. CDR3 region: CSASVPGQGIRKDQPQHF. As DNA, the CDR3 is TGCAGTGCTAGTGTCCCGGGACAGGGGATACGGAAGGATCAGCCCCAGCATTTT.

The rearrangement links TRBV7-9 to TRBJ1-2, with D tentatively TRBD1 (5 bases). Germline lookup yields CDR1 SEHNR and CDR2 FQNEAQ (reference sequence). The CDR3 has 15 amino acids. V lost 2 bases, J lost 4 bases, and 14 bases lay in between. The CDR3, as DNA: TGTGCCAGCAGCTTAAAGGCGACAGTGATCTATGGCTACACCTTC. Encoded protein: CASSLKATVIYGYTF.

The chain carries TRBV9 and TRBJ1-4; a weak D match, TRBD1 (5 bases). Germline assignment: CDR1 SGDLS and CDR2 YYNGEE. V was trimmed by 4 bases and J by 7 bases, leaving 17 bases between them. CDR3 length: 15 residues. The CDR3 region has the DNA TGTGCCAGCAGCCCTTGGGACGGACTAGCTGAAAAACTGTTTTTT. Its translation is CASSPWDGLAEKLFF.

This clone was counted between two and nine times. The rearrangement links TRBV19 to TRBJ2-7; 12 bases map to TRBD1. Per the germline V gene, CDR1 is LNHDA and CDR2 is SQIVND (reference sequence). Trimming cost V 10 bases and J 7 bases; bases outside gene matches: 8. The CDR3 extends over 13 amino acids. The CDR3 reads CATSGTGGAEQYF. In DNA, the CDR3 is TGTGCCACGTCCGGGACAGGGGGCGCAGAGCAGTACTTC. Based on the CDR3 plus reference TRBV19 and TRBJ2-7, the full variable domain is DGGITQSPKYLFRKEGQNVTLSCEQNLNHDAMYWYRQDPGQGLRLIYYSQIVNDFQKGDIAEGYSVSREKKESFPLTVTSAQKNPTAFYLCATSGTGGAEQYFGPGTRLTVT.

This clone turned up a few times. The genes are TRBV9 and TRBJ1-6; TRBD1 might be the D (6 bases). Trimming took off 2 bases at V and 8 bases at J, with 8 bases between the two ends. CDR3 length: 13 amino acids. The germline gives CDR1 SGDLS, CDR2 YYNGEE. The CDR3 DNA follows: TGTGCCAGCAGCGTCACAGGGTATTCACCCCTCCACTTT. Translation gives CASSVTGYSPLHF.

The chain is built from TRBV4-2 and TRBJ2-7; TRBD2 agrees at 9 bases. Trimming at V came to 4 bases and at J to 1 base, leaving 11 bases not matched to a gene. CDR3 size: 17 residues. CDR1 LGHNA and CDR2 YNFKEQ come from the germline V gene. This chain's CDR3 is CASSPQRGAGGSYEQYF. DNA for the CDR3: TGTGCCAGCAGCCCTCAGAGAGGAGCGGGGGGTTCCTACGAGCAGTACTTC.

This chain uses TRBV2 with TRBJ2-5; 7 positions agree with TRBD2. The CDR3 contains 15 residues. The germline V gene encodes CDR1 SNHLY and CDR2 FYNNEI. The junction had 13 bases not matched to a gene; V was cut back by 9 bases and J by 3 bases. The DNA for the CDR3 is TGTGCCAGTACCAAAGACACGGGGGGTGAAGAGACCCAGTACTTC. Encoded protein: CASTKDTGGEETQYF.

The chain couples TRBV29-1 to TRBJ2-1; 8 bases fit TRBD2. Trimming at V came to 4 bases and at J to 10 bases, leaving 12 bases not matched to a gene. This CDR3 spans 14 amino acids. Germline V lookup: CDR1 SQVTM, CDR2 ANQGSEA. In DNA form, the CDR3 reads TGCAGCGTTGGTAGAGCGGGAGAAAGGCGGGAGCAGTTCTTC. Translation: CSVGRAGERREQFF.

This chain joins TRBV7-3 and TRBJ2-3, with 10 bases matching TRBD2. The CDR3 covers 15 residues. Germline V gives CDR1 SGHTA, CDR2 FQGTGA. V was clipped by 5 bases and J by 2 bases; unmatched bases: 4. In DNA, the CDR3 is TGTGCCAGCAGCCGTAGCGGGGGGAACACAGATACGCAGTATTTT. Translated, it gives CASSRSGGNTDTQYF.

The V call is TRBV5-6, the J call TRBJ1-5; 10 nucleotides align to TRBD1. Germline V gene sequence: CDR1 SGHDT, CDR2 YYEEEE. The CDR3 has 14 amino acids. With V trimmed by 3 bases and J by 4 bases, 1 base remained unmatched. CDR3: CASSWGQGNQPQHF. The CDR3 nucleotides are TGTGCCAGCAGCTGGGGACAGGGGAATCAGCCCCAGCATTTT.

The chain employs TRBV6-5 and TRBJ2-1; 7 bases are a match to TRBD1. The trim removed 8 bases at V and 4 bases at J, leaving 5 bases unmatched. The CDR3 loop spans 13 amino acids. Germline CDR1 MNHEY, CDR2 SVGAGI. The CDR3 here is CASWDSTYNEQFF. In nucleotides, the CDR3 is TGTGCCAGCTGGGACAGCACTTACAATGAGCAGTTCTTC.